The rows below give T cell receptor beta chains drawn from one sample of a study of blood T cell repertoires in COVID-19. Libraries were prepared by immunoSEQ multiplex PCR; TCRdb keeps only in-frame clonotypes and omits some of them. The table lists 160,000 or so clones, over 70% of them singletons. The sequencing sample was made of PBMCs or T cells enriched from blood (not recorded which). These receptors were taken from a woman aged 60-75 years who had recovered from COVID-19. CDR3s include the opening cysteine and the closing phenylalanine or tryptophan. D genes are given only for firm matches. For some rows the clone size is stated as once, few or many, or as a class when expanded; others skip it.

J gene: TRBJ2-7
clone size: few
D gene: -
V gene: TRBV2
CDR3 DNA: TGTGCCAGCTCGAGTCCCTCCTACGAGCAGTACTTC
CDR3 protein: CASSSPSYEQYF

J gene: TRBJ2-7
clone size: -
D gene: -
V gene: TRBV28
CDR3 DNA: TGTGCCAGCAGTACATCTGGAAAGGGAGGCGAGCAGTACTTC
CDR3 protein: CASSTSGKGGEQYF

J gene: TRBJ2-7
clone size: -
D gene: -
V gene: TRBV30
CDR3 DNA: TGTGCCTGGAGTTTCTCGGGGGTTAGTTACGAGCAGTACTTC
CDR3 protein: CAWSFSGVSYEQYF

J gene: TRBJ2-7
clone size: -
D gene: -
V gene: TRBV30
CDR3 DNA: TGTGCCTGGAGCCGGACAGATTCCCTCGAGCAGTACTTC
CDR3 protein: CAWSRTDSLEQYF

J gene: TRBJ2-3
clone size: -
D gene: TRBD1
V gene: TRBV6-6
CDR3 DNA: TGTGCCAGCAGTCCGGGACAGCAGAGCACAGATACGCAGTATTTT
CDR3 protein: CASSPGQQSTDTQYF

J gene: TRBJ1-1
clone size: -
D gene: -
V gene: TRBV6-1
CDR3 DNA: TGTGCCAGCAGTGATTTTGGACAGCCCAACACTGAAGCTTTCTTT
CDR3 protein: CASSDFGQPNTEAFF

J gene: TRBJ2-5
clone size: -
D gene: TRBD2
V gene: TRBV6-2/TRBV6-3
CDR3 DNA: TGTGCCAGCAGTGCCACGGGACTAGTCCAAGAGACCCAGTACTTC
CDR3 protein: CASSATGLVQETQYF

J gene: TRBJ2-5
clone size: -
D gene: -
V gene: TRBV6-5
CDR3 DNA: TGTGCCGTTGAATCCGGAGCGTCCCAAGAGACCCAGTACTTC
CDR3 protein: CAVESGASQETQYF

J gene: TRBJ1-1
clone size: once
D gene: TRBD1
V gene: TRBV5-1
CDR3 DNA: TGCGCCAGCAGCTTACAGGGGCCGTGGACTGAAGCTTTCTTT
CDR3 protein: CASSLQGPWTEAFF

J gene: TRBJ1-1
clone size: -
D gene: -
V gene: TRBV6-5
CDR3 DNA: TGTGCCAGCAACTCCGAGGGAGTCCGGAACACTGAAGCTTTCTTT
CDR3 protein: CASNSEGVRNTEAFF

J gene: TRBJ1-6
clone size: -
D gene: TRBD1
V gene: TRBV6-6
CDR3 DNA: TGTGCCAGCGGGACAGATAATTCACCCCTCCACTTT
CDR3 protein: CASGTDNSPLHF

J gene: TRBJ2-1
clone size: -
D gene: TRBD1
V gene: TRBV6-5
CDR3 DNA: TGTGCCAGCAGTCTCACGGGACAGGGGGCGGGTGAGCAGTTCTTC
CDR3 protein: CASSLTGQGAGEQFF

J gene: TRBJ2-2
clone size: -
D gene: -
V gene: TRBV2
CDR3 DNA: TGTGCCAGCATCAAAGGGGCAAACACCGGGGAGCTGTTTTTT
CDR3 protein: CASIKGANTGELFF

J gene: TRBJ2-1
clone size: -
D gene: TRBD1
V gene: TRBV19
CDR3 DNA: TGTGCCAGTGCCACAGGGGGCGCGGGTAATAAAGAGCAGTTCTTC
CDR3 protein: CASATGGAGNKEQFF

J gene: TRBJ1-2
clone size: -
D gene: TRBD1
V gene: TRBV29-1
CDR3 DNA: TGCAGCGTTGAAGCAGGGGGCTTTGGCTACACCTTC
CDR3 protein: CSVEAGGFGYTF

J gene: TRBJ1-2
clone size: -
D gene: TRBD1
V gene: TRBV27
CDR3 DNA: TGTGCCAGCAGTTTACGACCACCCGGACAGGGAAAGTCTGGCTACACCTTC
CDR3 protein: CASSLRPPGQGKSGYTF

J gene: TRBJ2-3
clone size: -
D gene: TRBD2
V gene: TRBV7-3
CDR3 DNA: TGTGCCAGCAGCTTAGGGACTAGCGGGGGATCTAGCACAGATACGCAGTATTTT
CDR3 protein: CASSLGTSGGSSTDTQYF

J gene: TRBJ1-4
clone size: -
D gene: -
V gene: TRBV5-1
CDR3 DNA: TGCGCCAGCAGCTACGGGGAGATTAATGAAAAACTGTTTTTT
CDR3 protein: CASSYGEINEKLFF

J gene: TRBJ2-7
clone size: -
D gene: TRBD2
V gene: TRBV5-1
CDR3 DNA: TGCGCCAGCAGCCGAAGCGGGGGCGCGACGAGCGGCTACGAGCAGTACTTC
CDR3 protein: CASSRSGGATSGYEQYF

J gene: TRBJ2-1
clone size: once
D gene: TRBD2
V gene: TRBV2
CDR3 DNA: TGTGCCAGCACCGGGGGGGCATCCTACAATGAGCAGTTCTTC
CDR3 protein: CASTGGASYNEQFF

J gene: TRBJ2-1
clone size: few
D gene: -
V gene: TRBV5-1
CDR3 DNA: TGCGCCAGCAGCTTGGTCCGGGGTGGGGGCCCCTCCTACAATGAGCAGTTCTTC
CDR3 protein: CASSLVRGGGPSYNEQFF

J gene: TRBJ2-3
clone size: -
D gene: -
V gene: TRBV6-5
CDR3 DNA: TGTGCCAGCGGGATAGGGGCAGGGAGCACAGATACGCAGTATTTT
CDR3 protein: CASGIGAGSTDTQYF

J gene: TRBJ2-7
clone size: -
D gene: TRBD1
V gene: TRBV30
CDR3 DNA: TGTGCCTGGAGTGTCAGGGGGCGTGTGTCCTACGAGCAGTACTTC
CDR3 protein: CAWSVRGRVSYEQYF

J gene: TRBJ1-1
clone size: -
D gene: -
V gene: TRBV15
CDR3 DNA: TGTGCCACCAGCACCAACAGGGTGAACACTGAAGCTTTCTTT
CDR3 protein: CATSTNRVNTEAFF

J gene: TRBJ2-7
clone size: -
D gene: -
V gene: TRBV5-4
CDR3 DNA: TGTGCCAGCAGCTTGCCCCACTCCTACGAGCAGTACTTC
CDR3 protein: CASSLPHSYEQYF

J gene: TRBJ1-5
clone size: -
D gene: TRBD1
V gene: TRBV5-6
CDR3 DNA: TGTGCCAGCAGCTTGCAGGGGGTCGTAGAGCAGCCCCAGCATTTT
CDR3 protein: CASSLQGVVEQPQHF

J gene: TRBJ2-5
clone size: -
D gene: TRBD1
V gene: TRBV12-3/TRBV12-4
CDR3 DNA: TGTGCCAGCAGTTCCGGGACAGCGGTGACCCAGTACTTC
CDR3 protein: CASSSGTAVTQYF

J gene: TRBJ1-3
clone size: -
D gene: -
V gene: TRBV24-1
CDR3 DNA: TGTGCCACCAGTGATTTGGACAATCACTCTGGAAACACCATATATTTT
CDR3 protein: CATSDLDNHSGNTIYF

J gene: TRBJ2-1
clone size: once
D gene: -
V gene: TRBV11-1
CDR3 DNA: TGTGCCAGCGCGGGGTCCTCCTACAATGAGCAGTTCTTC
CDR3 protein: CASAGSSYNEQFF

J gene: TRBJ1-4
clone size: -
D gene: -
V gene: TRBV15
CDR3 DNA: TGTGCCACCAGCAGAGATAGGGGGACGGCTTATGAAAAACTGTTTTTT
CDR3 protein: CATSRDRGTAYEKLFF

J gene: TRBJ2-1
clone size: -
D gene: TRBD2
V gene: TRBV2
CDR3 DNA: TGTGCCAGCATATCTGCGACTAGCGGGGGGGCGGAGCAGTTCTTC
CDR3 protein: CASISATSGGAEQFF

J gene: TRBJ1-4
clone size: once
D gene: TRBD1
V gene: TRBV11-2
CDR3 DNA: TGTGCCAGCAGCAAGGGACAGGCTGCAACTAATGAAAAACTGTTTTTT
CDR3 protein: CASSKGQAATNEKLFF

J gene: TRBJ2-1
clone size: -
D gene: -
V gene: TRBV9
CDR3 DNA: TGTGCCAGCAGCGTAGACCAAGCGGCAAGCTCCTACAATGAGCAGTTCTTC
CDR3 protein: CASSVDQAASSYNEQFF